These 22 T cell receptor beta chains were sequenced from one sample in a study of blood T cell repertoires in COVID-19. Repertoires were generated with immunoSEQ multiplex PCR, while TCRdb's copy carries only in-frame clones and drops some. The sample contains roughly 230,000 clones, nearly 85% of which appear only once. Specimen: peripheral blood. These receptors came from a human donor in a cohort sampled during active COVID-19.

The genes are TRBV7-6 and TRBJ1-3; D uncertain. CDR1 and CDR2 (germline): SGHVS, FNYEAQ. This CDR3 is built from 12 residues. The germline V and J ends were trimmed by 5 bases and 7 bases, with 9 bases remaining between them. The CDR3 DNA sequence: TGTGCCAGCAGCCCCTCGGGGAACACCATATATTTT. Protein sequence: CASSPSGNTIYF.

The gene calls are TRBV29-1 and TRBJ2-5; 8 positions match TRBD2. CDR3 length equals 13 residues. Germline V CDR1 and CDR2: SQVTM, ANQGSEA. V was clipped by 6 bases and J by 4 bases; unmatched bases: 7. CDR3 amino acids: CSVPNSGGETQYF. In DNA, the CDR3 is TGCAGCGTCCCCAACAGCGGGGGAGAGACCCAGTACTTC.

The chain has TRBV19 and TRBJ1-1; TRBD1 is a possible D gene (6 bases). V was cut by 5 bases and J by 4 bases, with 11 bases left in between. The CDR3 has 13 residues. Germline V gene data show CDR1 as LNHDA and CDR2 as SQIVND (reference sequence). DNA for the CDR3: TGTGCCAGTAGTCGGACAGCCGCCACTGAAGCTTTCTTT. This sequence encodes CASSRTAATEAFF.

The gene calls are TRBV7-9 and TRBJ2-3; TRBD2 is a possible D gene (6 bases). CDR3 length: 15 residues. From germline, CDR1 is SEHNR and CDR2 FQNEAQ (reference sequence). With 5 bases removed from V and 2 bases from J, the gap between germline ends came to 14 bases. CDR3 residues: CASSRGAGPTDTQYF. As DNA, the CDR3 is TGTGCCAGCAGCCGCGGGGCGGGACCCACAGATACGCAGTATTTT. The complete variable domain, with remaining parts taken from reference TRBV7-9 and TRBJ2-3, reads DTGVSQNPRHKITKRGQNVTFRCDPISEHNRLYWYRQTLGQGPEFLTYFQNEAQLEKSRLLSDRFSAERPKGSFSTLEIQRTEQGDSAMYLCASSRGAGPTDTQYFGPGTRLTVL.

This chain links TRBV3-1 (or the pseudogene TRBV3-2) with TRBJ1-2; D is ambiguous. The V end was cut by 2 bases, the J end by 5 bases, with 18 bases between. The CDR3 covers 16 residues. Germline V gene lookup returns CDR1 LGHDT and CDR2 YNNKEL (reference sequence). This CDR3 reads CASSQSPFILRYGYTF. The CDR3 coding sequence is TGTGCCAGCAGCCAAAGTCCATTTATCCTGCGGTATGGCTACACCTTC.

This clone was observed a few times. The V and J genes are TRBV5-1 and TRBJ2-2, with TRBD1 matching over 7 bases. This CDR3 contains 13 residues. The V gene's germline CDR1 is SGHRS and CDR2 YFSETQ. V lost 6 bases to trimming and J lost 4 bases; unmatched junction nucleotides: 3. CDR3 coding DNA: TGCGCCAGCATGAGGGGGCGCACCGGGGAGCTGTTTTTT. Amino acid sequence: CASMRGRTGELFF.

This chain uses TRBV11-2 with TRBJ2-1, with 9 nucleotides matching TRBD2. The CDR3 has 15 amino acids. Losses at the gene ends were 2 bases for V and 1 base for J; bases not matched to a gene: 0. CDR1 SGHAT and CDR2 FQNNGV come from the germline V gene. CDR3 amino acids: CASSLLAGSYNEQFF. The CDR3 coding sequence is TGTGCCAGCAGCTTACTAGCGGGGTCCTACAATGAGCAGTTCTTC.

The chain joins TRBV6-5 to TRBJ2-7; D is perhaps TRBD1 (5 bases). In germline, CDR1 is MNHEY, CDR2 SVGAGI. The length of the CDR3 is 12 residues. The V gene lost 5 bases and the J gene lost 2 bases, with 7 bases spanning the gap. This CDR3 is CASSQGPYEQYF. For the CDR3, the DNA is TGTGCCAGCAGTCAGGGCCCCTACGAGCAGTACTTC.

The chain carries TRBV11-1 and TRBJ2-1; tentatively, D is TRBD2 (5 bases). CDR3 length: 16 residues. V was pared by 0 bases and J by 0 bases, with 9 bases between. Germline V gives CDR1 SGHAT, CDR2 FQDESV (reference sequence). CDR3 in DNA: TGTGCCAGCAGCTTAGCGGGTGCGGGCTCCTACAATGAGCAGTTCTTC. Its protein product is CASSLAGAGSYNEQFF.

The V gene is TRBV18, the J gene TRBJ1-3; D possibly corresponds to TRBD1 (6 bases). The germline V gene has CDR1 KGHSH and CDR2 LQKENI. Trimming took 6 bases from V and 7 from J, leaving 13 bases between them. The CDR3 runs to 13 residues. The CDR3 is CASSPGQYNTIYF. The DNA of the CDR3 is TGTGCCAGCTCCCCCGGACAGTACAACACCATATATTTT.

The sample holds one count of this clone. This rearrangement joins TRBV5-1 to TRBJ2-3; TRBD1 might be the D (5 bases). From germline, CDR1 is SGHRS and CDR2 YFSETQ. Trimming removed 0 bases from V and 8 bases from J, with 16 bases in between. The CDR3 is made up of 15 amino acids. In DNA, the CDR3 is TGCGCCAGCAGCTTGGGGGGCGGCGTAACGGGTACGCAGTATTTT. As protein: CASSLGGGVTGTQYF.

The V and J genes are TRBV10-3 and TRBJ2-1; 13 nucleotides agree with TRBD2. Losses at the gene ends were 2 bases for V and 9 bases for J; bases not matched to a gene: 7. From germline, CDR1 is ENHRY and CDR2 SYGVKD. The CDR3 consists of 16 residues. CDR3 residues: CAISEPATSGGSEQFF. The CDR3 nucleotides read TGTGCCATCAGTGAGCCGGCGACTAGCGGGGGGTCTGAGCAGTTCTTC.

The chain links TRBV3-1 (or the pseudogene TRBV3-2) to TRBJ2-4; 9 bases map to TRBD2. The CDR3 consists of 18 residues. Germline V CDR1 and CDR2: LGHDT, YNNKEL (reference sequence). V dropped 3 bases and J dropped 3; count of bases not matched to a gene: 12. CDR3 region: CASSQEGIAGENKNIQYF. The CDR3 DNA reads as TGTGCCAGCAGCCAGGAAGGGATAGCGGGAGAGAACAAAAACATTCAGTACTTC.

Notes on this clone: This CDR3 is also generated by other DNA sequences in the sample. The V call is TRBV7-2, the J call TRBJ2-7; 13 bases map to TRBD2. The CDR3 loop spans 15 amino acids. Unmatched junction bases numbered 3, after V lost 6 bases and J lost 1 base. Germline V CDR1 and CDR2: SGHTA, FQGNSA. CDR3 loop: CASSRTSGSSYEQYF. Here the CDR3 DNA reads TGTGCCAGCAGTCGGACTAGCGGGAGTTCCTACGAGCAGTACTTC.

This chain joins TRBV7-2 and TRBJ2-1; D is unclear. V was trimmed by 2 bases and J by 7 bases, leaving 3 bases between them. Germline V gene sequence: CDR1 SGHTA, CDR2 FQGNSA. The CDR3 has 11 amino acids. Written as DNA, the CDR3 is TGTGCCAGCAGCTTACAGAATGAGCAGTTCTTC. The encoded protein is CASSLQNEQFF.

The J gene is TRBJ2-1, the V gene TRBV11-2; the D gene is possibly TRBD1 (6 bases). V dropped 3 bases and J dropped 0 bases, with 9 bases sitting between them. The CDR3 consists of 15 residues. Germline V lookup: CDR1 SGHAT, CDR2 FQNNGV. The CDR3 is CASSLEGGSYNEQFF. In DNA form, the CDR3 reads TGTGCCAGCAGCTTGGAAGGGGGCTCCTACAATGAGCAGTTCTTC.

This chain uses TRBV7-3 with TRBJ1-2; 8 bases agree with TRBD1. Trimming removed 2 bases from V and 8 bases from J; junction bases left unmatched: 10. Germline values: CDR1 SGHTA, CDR2 FQGTGA. The CDR3 totals 15 residues. The CDR3 spells CASSLSKDRVEGYTF. CDR3 bases: TGTGCCAGCAGCTTATCAAAGGACAGGGTGGAAGGCTACACCTTC.

This clone was seen many times. This chain links TRBV27 with TRBJ1-2, with 8 bases aligning to TRBD1. Germline V CDR1 and CDR2: MNHEY, SMNVEV (reference sequence). Trimming removed 7 bases from V and 6 bases from J; junction bases left unmatched: 4. CDR3 length: 12 residues. Here the CDR3 DNA reads TGTGCCAGCAAGGGACAGGCGAATGGCTACACCTTC. Protein: CASKGQANGYTF.

The chain carries TRBV14 and TRBJ1-3; D unclear. Trimming shortened V by 5 bases and J by 4 bases, and 6 bases separated the two germline ends. Germline V lookup: CDR1 SGHDN, CDR2 FVKESK. The CDR3 extends over 12 amino acids. This CDR3 reads CASSVQGNTIYF. CDR3 sequence (DNA): TGTGCCAGCAGCGTACAGGGAAACACCATATATTTT.

The chain links TRBV5-1 to TRBJ2-1; possibly TRBD2 for D (6 bases). V was trimmed by 1 base and J by 2 bases, leaving 10 bases between them. This CDR3 contains 15 residues. CDR1 and CDR2 from the germline V gene are SGHRS and YFSETQ. This CDR3 is CASSLSGATYNEQFF. CDR3 coding DNA: TGCGCCAGCAGCTTGTCGGGAGCAACCTACAATGAGCAGTTCTTC.

CDR3 DNA: TGTGCCAGTAGTATCGACAGGGAAAGGACCGAGCAGTACTTC. This codes for CASSIDRERTEQYF. The chain is built from TRBV19 and TRBJ2-7, with TRBD1 matching 7 bases. The V gene end was trimmed by 3 bases and the J gene end by 6 bases; junction bases not matched to a gene: 8. There are 14 residues in the CDR3. CDR1 is LNHDA, CDR2 SQIVND, per germline (reference sequence). Full variable domain (outside the CDR3, taken from reference TRBV19 and TRBJ2-7): DGGITQSPKYLFRKEGQNVTLSCEQNLNHDAMYWYRQDPGQGLRLIYYSQIVNDFQKGDIAEGYSVSREKKESFPLTVTSAQKNPTAFYLCASSIDRERTEQYFGPGTRLTVT.

This clone was observed a single time. The chain is built from TRBV7-9 and TRBJ2-5; TRBD2 aligns across 8 bases. The CDR3 contains 15 residues. Germline values: CDR1 SEHNR, CDR2 FQNEAQ (reference sequence). V lost 2 bases, J lost 1 base, and 3 bases stayed unmatched. This chain's CDR3 is CASSLLLAVQETQYF. As DNA, the CDR3 is TGTGCCAGCAGCTTACTACTAGCGGTCCAAGAGACCCAGTACTTC. The whole variable domain, filled in from reference TRBV7-9 and TRBJ2-5, reads DTGVSQNPRHKITKRGQNVTFRCDPISEHNRLYWYRQTLGQGPEFLTYFQNEAQLEKSRLLSDRFSAERPKGSFSTLEIQRTEQGDSAMYLCASSLLLAVQETQYFGPGTRLLVL.